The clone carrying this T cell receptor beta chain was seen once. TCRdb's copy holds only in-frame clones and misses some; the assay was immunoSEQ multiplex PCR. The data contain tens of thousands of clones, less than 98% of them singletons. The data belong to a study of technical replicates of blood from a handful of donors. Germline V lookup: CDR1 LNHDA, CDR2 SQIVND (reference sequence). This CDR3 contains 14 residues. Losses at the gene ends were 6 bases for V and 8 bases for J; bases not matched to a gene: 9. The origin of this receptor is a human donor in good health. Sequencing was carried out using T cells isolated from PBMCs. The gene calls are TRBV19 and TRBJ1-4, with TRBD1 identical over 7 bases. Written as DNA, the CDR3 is TGTGCCAGTAGACCGACAGGGCGGGGCGAAAAACTGTTTTTT. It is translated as CASRPTGRGEKLFF.